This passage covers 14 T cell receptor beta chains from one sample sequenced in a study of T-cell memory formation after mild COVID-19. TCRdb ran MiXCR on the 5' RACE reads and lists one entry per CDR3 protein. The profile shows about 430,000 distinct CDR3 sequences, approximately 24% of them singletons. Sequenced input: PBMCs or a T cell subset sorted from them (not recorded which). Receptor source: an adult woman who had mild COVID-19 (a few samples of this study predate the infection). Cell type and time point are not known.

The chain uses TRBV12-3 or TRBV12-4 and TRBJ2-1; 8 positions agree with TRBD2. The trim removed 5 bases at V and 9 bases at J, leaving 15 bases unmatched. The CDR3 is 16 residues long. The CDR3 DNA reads TGTGCCAGCAGTCCTTACCCCGGGGGGGGGGGACCTGAGCAGTTCTTC. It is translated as CASSPYPGGGGPEQFF.

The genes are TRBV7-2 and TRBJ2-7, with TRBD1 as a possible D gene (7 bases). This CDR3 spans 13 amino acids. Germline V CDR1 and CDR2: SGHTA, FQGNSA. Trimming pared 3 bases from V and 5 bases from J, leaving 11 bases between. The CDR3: CASSFRGADEQYF. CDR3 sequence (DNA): TGTGCCAGCAGCTTCAGGGGGGCGGACGAGCAGTACTTC.

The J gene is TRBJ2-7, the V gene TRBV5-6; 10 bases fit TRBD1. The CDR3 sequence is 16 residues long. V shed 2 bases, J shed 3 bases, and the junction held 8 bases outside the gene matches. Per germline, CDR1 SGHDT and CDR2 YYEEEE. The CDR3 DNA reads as TGTGCCAGCAGCTTCGCCGGGACAGGGGAGAACTACGAGCAGTACTTC. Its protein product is CASSFAGTGENYEQYF.

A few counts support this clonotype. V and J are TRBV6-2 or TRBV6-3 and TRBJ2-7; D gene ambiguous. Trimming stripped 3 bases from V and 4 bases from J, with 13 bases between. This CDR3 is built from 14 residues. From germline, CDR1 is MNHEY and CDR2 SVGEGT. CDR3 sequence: CASSYGAEIYEQYF. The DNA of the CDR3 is TGTGCCAGCAGTTATGGCGCGGAGATTTACGAGCAGTACTTC.

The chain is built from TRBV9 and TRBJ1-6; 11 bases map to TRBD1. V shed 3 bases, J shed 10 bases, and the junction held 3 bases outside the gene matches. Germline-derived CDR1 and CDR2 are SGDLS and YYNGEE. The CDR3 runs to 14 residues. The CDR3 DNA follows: TGTGCCAGCAGCGCGGGGACAGGGGGATCACCCCTCCACTTT. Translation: CASSAGTGGSPLHF.

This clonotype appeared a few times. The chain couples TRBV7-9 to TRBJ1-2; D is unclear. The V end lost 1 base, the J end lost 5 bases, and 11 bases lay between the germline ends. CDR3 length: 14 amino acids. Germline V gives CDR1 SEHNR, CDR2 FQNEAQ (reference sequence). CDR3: CASSLEAALYGYTF. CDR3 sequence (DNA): TGTGCCAGCAGCTTAGAAGCCGCCTTATATGGCTACACCTTC. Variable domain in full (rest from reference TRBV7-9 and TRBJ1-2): DTGVSQNPRHKITKRGQNVTFRCDPISEHNRLYWYRQTLGQGPEFLTYFQNEAQLEKSRLLSDRFSAERPKGSFSTLEIQRTEQGDSAMYLCASSLEAALYGYTFGSGTRLTVV.

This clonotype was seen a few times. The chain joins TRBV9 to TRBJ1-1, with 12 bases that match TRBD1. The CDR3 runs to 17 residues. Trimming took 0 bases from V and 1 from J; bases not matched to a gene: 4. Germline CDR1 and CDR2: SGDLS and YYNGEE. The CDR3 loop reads CASSVGAGQGANTEAFF. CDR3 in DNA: TGTGCCAGCAGCGTAGGGGCGGGACAGGGGGCGAACACTGAAGCTTTCTTT.

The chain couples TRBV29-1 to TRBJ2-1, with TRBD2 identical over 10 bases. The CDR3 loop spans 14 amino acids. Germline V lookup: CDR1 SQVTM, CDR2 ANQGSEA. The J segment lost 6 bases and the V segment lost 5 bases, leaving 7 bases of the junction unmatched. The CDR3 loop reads CSVTSGGGSNEQFF. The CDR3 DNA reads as TGCAGCGTTACGAGCGGGGGGGGTTCCAATGAGCAGTTCTTC.

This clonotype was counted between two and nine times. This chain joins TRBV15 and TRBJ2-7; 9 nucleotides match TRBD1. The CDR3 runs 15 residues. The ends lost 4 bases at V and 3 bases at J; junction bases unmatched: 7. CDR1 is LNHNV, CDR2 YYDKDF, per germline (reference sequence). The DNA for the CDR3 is TGTGCCACCAGCACATCCGGGACAGGGAGCTACGAGCAGTACTTC. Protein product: CATSTSGTGSYEQYF.

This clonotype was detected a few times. The CDR3 sequence: CASSPGPLAPKETQYF. The CDR3 region has the DNA TGTGCCAGCAGCCCCGGGCCACTAGCACCAAAAGAGACCCAGTACTTC. This rearrangement joins TRBV7-9 to TRBJ2-5; D may be TRBD2 (6 bases). Trimming left V 5 bases short and J 3 bases short, with 19 bases between. The germline V gene has CDR1 SEHNR and CDR2 FQNEAQ (reference sequence). The CDR3 is 16 residues long.

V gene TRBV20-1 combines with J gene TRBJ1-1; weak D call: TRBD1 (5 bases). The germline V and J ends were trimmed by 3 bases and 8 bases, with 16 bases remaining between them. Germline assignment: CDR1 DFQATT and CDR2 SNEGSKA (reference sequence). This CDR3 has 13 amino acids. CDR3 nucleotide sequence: TGCAGTGCTAGGAGGGGCCCCGGAAGGGAAGCTTTCTTT. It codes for CSARRGPGREAFF.

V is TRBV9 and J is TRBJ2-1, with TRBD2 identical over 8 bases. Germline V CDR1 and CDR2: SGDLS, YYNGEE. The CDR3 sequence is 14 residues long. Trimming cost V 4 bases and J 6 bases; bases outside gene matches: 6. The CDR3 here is CASSFTGTSNEQFF. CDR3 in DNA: TGTGCCAGCAGCTTTACCGGGACTAGCAATGAGCAGTTCTTC.

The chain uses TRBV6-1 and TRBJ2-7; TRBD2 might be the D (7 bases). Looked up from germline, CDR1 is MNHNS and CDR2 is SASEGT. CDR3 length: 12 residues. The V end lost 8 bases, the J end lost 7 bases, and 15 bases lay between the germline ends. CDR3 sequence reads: CASGGRGGEQYF. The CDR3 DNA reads TGTGCCAGCGGAGGAAGGGGGGGGGAGCAGTACTTC.

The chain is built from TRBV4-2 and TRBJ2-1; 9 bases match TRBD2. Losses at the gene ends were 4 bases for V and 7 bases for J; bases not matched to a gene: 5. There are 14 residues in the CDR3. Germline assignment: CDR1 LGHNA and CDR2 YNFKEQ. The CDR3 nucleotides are TGTGCCAGCAGCCGTGGGACTAGCTATAATGAGCAGTTCTTC. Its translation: CASSRGTSYNEQFF.